The sequence of this T cell receptor (beta chain) was determined in a study of radiation and T cells in renal cell carcinoma. Background on the study: Nephrectomy followed 15 Gy stereotactic body radiation by 4 weeks.

Germline values: CDR1 SQVTM, CDR2 ANQGSEA. The CDR3 contains 13 residues. Deletions cut 3 bases from V and 5 bases from J, with 13 bases between. Study results and limitations: Without pretreatment biopsies, baseline tumor clonotype presence was undetermined. From baseline, blood top tumor clonotypes peaked at 2 weeks post-radiation.

The data were produced by immunoSEQ multiplex PCR, yet TCRdb's version contains in-frame clones alone and is incomplete. The table has some 130,000 clones, approximately 75% seen once; the top ten hold approximately 2%. The time point is: blood 2 weeks post-SBRT. Sample treatment: 15 Gy SBRT to primary tumor, nephrectomy 4 weeks later. Remarks on this clone: Its antigen remains unidentified.

Sequenced here: blood, sampled from a patient whose treatment included radiotherapy and nephrectomy. The receptor was derived from a woman aged 55-75 years with renal cell carcinoma. The chain couples TRBV29-1 to TRBJ1-1, with D possibly being TRBD1 (5 bases). CDR3 region: CSVDEAGITEAFF. CDR3 coding DNA: TGCAGCGTTGACGAGGCAGGGATAACTGAAGCTTTCTTT.